This TCR beta chain comes out of a study of blood T cells in healthy people across ages. Whole-study findings and limits: Samples with more naive T cells showed higher observed beta diversity.

This clonotype has just a few counts. Its antigen is still unknown. Alongside a J-beta primer mix, a sample-barcoded 5' primer served in a second PCR lasting 7 to 11 cycles. TCRdb re-called the 5' RACE reads with MiXCR, one entry per CDR3 protein. Altogether 780,000 or so distinct CDR3 sequences are present, roughly 25% being singletons, with the ten largest covering under 4%. V lost 4 bases and J lost 2, with 17 bases in between. The length of the CDR3 is 16 residues. The V gene's germline CDR1 is SGHDT and CDR2 YYEEEE. These data were also reused for a study on T cells of mothers and their children. That work states: Overlap in related mother-child pairs always slightly exceeded unrelated pairs, never significantly.

Material: blood. The rearrangement links TRBV5-6 to TRBJ2-3; no clear D gene. This TCR derives from a boy between 10 and 17 years old in good health. The chain's CDR3 is CASSRIRTDFTDTQYF. DNA for the CDR3: TGTGCCAGCAGCCGCATTAGGACGGATTTCACAGATACGCAGTATTTT.